These T cell receptor beta chains were read from a single sample in a study of CD8 T cells in Susac syndrome. Via MiXCR, TCRdb re-called the immunoSEQ multiplex PCR reads, giving one row per CDR3 protein. The sample carries some 77,000 distinct CDR3 sequences, roughly 93% recorded once. Sequencing was performed on CD4+ T cells from PBMCs. Receptors were obtained from a human donor with Susac syndrome. The CDR3 runs from the conserved cysteine through the conserved F or W. Each record gives: V gene, D gene, clone size, J gene, CDR3 protein, CDR3 DNA. The D gene is left open where the match is weak. Some rows mark clone size as missing; the rest say once, few, many or name a class of expanded clone.

>TRBV25-1|TRBD1|.|TRBJ2-5
CASSYRGGEETQYF
TGTGCCAGCAGCTACAGGGGCGGCGAAGAGACCCAGTACTTC
>TRBV4-2|.|once|TRBJ2-7
CASSQGTNYEQYF
TGTGCCAGCAGCCAAGGGACAAACTACGAGCAGTACTTC
>TRBV9|TRBD2|.|TRBJ2-1
CASSPLAGDNNEQFF
TGTGCCAGCAGCCCGCTAGCGGGGGACAACAATGAGCAGTTCTTC
>TRBV5-1|.|.|TRBJ2-2
CASSLGETWIVSGELFF
TGCGCCAGCAGCTTGGGGGAGACTTGGATAGTCAGCGGGGAGCTGTTTTTT
>TRBV5-6|.|few|TRBJ2-3
CASSLGGGTDTQYF
TGTGCCAGCAGCTTGGGAGGCGGGACAGATACGCAGTATTTT
>TRBV7-3|.|.|TRBJ2-2
CASSFHGTPNTGELFF
TGTGCCAGCAGCTTTCACGGGACACCCAACACCGGGGAGCTGTTTTTT
>TRBV5-4|.|.|TRBJ1-2
CASNMGGSYGYTF
TGTGCCAGCAACATGGGGGGGAGCTATGGCTACACCTTC
>TRBV29-1|.|.|TRBJ2-3
CSVEVTGGLTDTQYF
TGCAGCGTTGAGGTAACGGGGGGCCTCACAGATACGCAGTATTTT
>TRBV7-3|.|.|TRBJ2-3
CASSLAQTGDTQYF
TGTGCCAGCAGCTTAGCCCAGACGGGAGATACGCAGTATTTT
>TRBV20-1|.|.|TRBJ2-7
CSVAFTDSGYEQYF
TGCAGTGTAGCCTTCACCGACAGCGGCTACGAGCAGTACTTC
>TRBV5-1|TRBD1|.|TRBJ1-6
CASSAWQGEGYNSPLHF
TGCGCCAGCAGCGCCTGGCAGGGGGAAGGGTATAATTCACCCCTCCACTTT
>TRBV7-3|.|.|TRBJ2-2
CASSLLSNTGELFF
TGTGCCAGCAGCTTACTATCGAACACCGGGGAGCTGTTTTTT
>TRBV20-1|.|.|TRBJ1-6
CSAPPQGSGNSPLHF
TGCAGTGCCCCGCCACAGGGAAGCGGCAATTCACCCCTCCACTTT
>TRBV24-1|.|.|TRBJ2-1
CATSDLGAGSYNEQFF
TGTGCCACCAGTGATTTGGGGGCTGGCTCCTACAATGAGCAGTTCTTC
>TRBV6-5|.|.|TRBJ2-7
CASSYSVGAPYEQYF
TGTGCCAGCAGTTACTCTGTGGGGGCCCCCTACGAGCAGTACTTC
>TRBV5-4|.|.|TRBJ1-1
CASSRAPDSPHAEAFF
TGTGCCAGCAGCCGCGCACCAGACTCCCCCCACGCTGAAGCTTTCTTT
>TRBV7-2|.|.|TRBJ2-1
CASSPYISGGSEQFF
TGTGCCAGCAGCCCGTACATTTCGGGTGGTAGTGAGCAGTTCTTC
>TRBV20-1|TRBD1|once|TRBJ2-7
CSARGRTGTTYEQYF
TGCAGTGCGCGGGGACGGACAGGGACGACGTACGAGCAGTACTTC
>TRBV20-1|.|.|TRBJ1-3
CSASRIRDIWDNGNTIYF
TGCAGTGCTAGCCGCATTAGGGACATCTGGGATAATGGAAACACCATATATTTT
>TRBV28|TRBD1|.|TRBJ2-4
CASRVHGTGKNIQYF
TGTGCCAGCAGAGTACACGGGACAGGAAAAAACATTCAGTACTTC
>TRBV5-1|TRBD1|.|TRBJ2-1
CASSLATGVGNEQFF
TGCGCCAGCAGCCTAGCGACAGGGGTTGGCAATGAGCAGTTCTTC
>TRBV28|.|once|TRBJ2-1
CASSLVGRAENEQFF
TGTGCCAGCAGTTTAGTAGGACGTGCGGAGAATGAGCAGTTCTTC
>TRBV4-1|.|.|TRBJ2-7
CASSQLRVGFEQYF
TGCGCCAGCAGCCAGCTCCGGGTGGGGTTCGAGCAGTACTTC
>TRBV7-9|.|once|TRBJ2-5
CASSILRETQYF
TGTGCCAGCAGCATACTAAGGGAGACCCAGTACTTC
>TRBV10-3|.|.|TRBJ1-1
CAISENTEAFF
TGTGCCATCAGCGAAAACACTGAAGCTTTCTTT
>TRBV12-3/TRBV12-4|.|.|TRBJ1-5
CASSLGRVEQPQHF
TGTGCCAGCAGTTTAGGTCGGGTTGAACAGCCCCAGCATTTT
>TRBV24-1|.|.|TRBJ2-6
CATSVGGSGANVLTF
TGTGCCACCAGTGTGGGGGGCTCTGGGGCCAACGTCCTGACTTTC